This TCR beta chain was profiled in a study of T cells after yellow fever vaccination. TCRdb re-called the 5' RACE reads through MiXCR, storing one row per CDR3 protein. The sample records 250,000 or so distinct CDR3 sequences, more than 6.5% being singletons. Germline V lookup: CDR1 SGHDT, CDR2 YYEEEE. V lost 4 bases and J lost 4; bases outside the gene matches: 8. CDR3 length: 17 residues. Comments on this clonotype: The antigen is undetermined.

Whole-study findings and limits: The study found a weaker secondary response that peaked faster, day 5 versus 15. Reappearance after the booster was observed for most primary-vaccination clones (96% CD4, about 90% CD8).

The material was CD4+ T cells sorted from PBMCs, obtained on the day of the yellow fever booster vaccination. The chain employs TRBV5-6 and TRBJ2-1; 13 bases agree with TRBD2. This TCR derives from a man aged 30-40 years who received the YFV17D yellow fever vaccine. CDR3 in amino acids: CASSEGLLAGGYNEQFF. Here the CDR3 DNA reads TGTGCCAGCAGCGAAGGATTACTAGCGGGAGGGTACAATGAGCAGTTCTTC.